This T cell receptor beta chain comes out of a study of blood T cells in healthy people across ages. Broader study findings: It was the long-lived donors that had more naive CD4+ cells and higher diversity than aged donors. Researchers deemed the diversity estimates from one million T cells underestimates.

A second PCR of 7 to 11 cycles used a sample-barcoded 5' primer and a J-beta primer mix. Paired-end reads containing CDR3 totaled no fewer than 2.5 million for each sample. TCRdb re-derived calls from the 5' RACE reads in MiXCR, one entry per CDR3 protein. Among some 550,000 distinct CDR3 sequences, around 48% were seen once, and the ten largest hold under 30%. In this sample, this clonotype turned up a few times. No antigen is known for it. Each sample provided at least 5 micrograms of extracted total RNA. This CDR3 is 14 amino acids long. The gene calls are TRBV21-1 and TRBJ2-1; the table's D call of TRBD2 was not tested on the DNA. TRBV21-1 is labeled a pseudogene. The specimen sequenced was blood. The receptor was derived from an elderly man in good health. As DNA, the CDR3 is TGTGCCAGCAGCAAAGAATGGGGGAGGAATGAGCAGTTCTTC. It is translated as CASSKEWGRNEQFF.